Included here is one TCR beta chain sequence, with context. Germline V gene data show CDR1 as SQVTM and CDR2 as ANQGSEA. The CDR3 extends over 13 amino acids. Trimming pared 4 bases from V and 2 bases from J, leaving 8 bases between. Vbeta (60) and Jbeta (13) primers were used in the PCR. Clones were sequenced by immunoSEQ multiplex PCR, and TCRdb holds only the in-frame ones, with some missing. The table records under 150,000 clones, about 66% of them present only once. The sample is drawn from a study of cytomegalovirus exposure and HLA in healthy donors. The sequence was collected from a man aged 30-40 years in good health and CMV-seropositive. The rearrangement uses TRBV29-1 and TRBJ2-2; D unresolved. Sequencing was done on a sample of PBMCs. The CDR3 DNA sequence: TGCAGCGTTGTGCGGCTCAACACCGGGGAGCTGTTTTTT. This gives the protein CSVVRLNTGELFF.